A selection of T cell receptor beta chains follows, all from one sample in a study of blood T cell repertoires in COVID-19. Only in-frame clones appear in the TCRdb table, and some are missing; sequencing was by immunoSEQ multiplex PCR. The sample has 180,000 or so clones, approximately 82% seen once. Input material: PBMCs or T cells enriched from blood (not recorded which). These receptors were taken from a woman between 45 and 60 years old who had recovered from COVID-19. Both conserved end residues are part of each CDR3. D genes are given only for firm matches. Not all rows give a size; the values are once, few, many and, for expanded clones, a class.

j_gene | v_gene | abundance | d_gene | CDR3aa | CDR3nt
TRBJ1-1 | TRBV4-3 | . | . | CASSHTGNTEAFF | TGCGCCAGCAGCCACACAGGCAACACTGAAGCTTTCTTT
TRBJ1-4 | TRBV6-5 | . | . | CASKLSTTNEKLFF | TGTGCCAGCAAATTGAGTACAACTAATGAAAAACTGTTTTTT
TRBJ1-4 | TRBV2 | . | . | CASSESGRPNEKLFF | TGTGCCAGCAGTGAATCAGGCAGACCAAATGAAAAACTGTTTTTT
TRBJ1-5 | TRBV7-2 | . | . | CASSLDNSNQPQHF | TGTGCCAGCAGCTTGGACAACAGCAATCAGCCCCAGCATTTT
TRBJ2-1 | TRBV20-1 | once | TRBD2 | CSASVTRLTSGSGEQFF | TGCAGTGCTAGTGTGACCCGGCTGACTAGCGGGAGCGGAGAGCAGTTCTTC
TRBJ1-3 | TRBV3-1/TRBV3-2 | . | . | CASSQGEAGNTIYF | TGTGCCAGCAGCCAAGGGGAGGCTGGAAACACCATATATTTT
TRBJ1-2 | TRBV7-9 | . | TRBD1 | CASSSKGAMNYGYTF | TGTGCCAGCAGCTCCAAGGGGGCGATGAACTATGGCTACACCTTC
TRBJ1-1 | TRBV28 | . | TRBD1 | CASRTGANTEAFF | TGTGCCAGCAGAACAGGGGCGAACACTGAAGCTTTCTTT
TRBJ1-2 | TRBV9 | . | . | CASSVEGRGVSGYTF | TGTGCCAGCAGCGTAGAGGGCAGGGGAGTTAGTGGCTACACCTTC
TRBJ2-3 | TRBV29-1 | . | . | CSVEDPGDTQYF | TGCAGCGTTGAAGATCCAGGAGATACGCAGTATTTT
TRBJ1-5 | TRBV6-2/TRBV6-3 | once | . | CASSYSTPSKPQHF | TGTGCCAGCAGTTACAGCACGCCCTCCAAGCCCCAGCATTTT
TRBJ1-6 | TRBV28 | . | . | CASSSRAGAGGVPLHF | TGTGCCAGCAGTTCCCGTGCAGGGGCGGGTGGGGTTCCCCTCCACTTT
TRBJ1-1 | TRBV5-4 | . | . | CASRSGGADTEAFF | TGTGCCAGCAGGTCGGGGGGGGCCGACACTGAAGCTTTCTTT
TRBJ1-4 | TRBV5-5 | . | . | CASSPHINEKLFF | TGTGCCAGCAGCCCACACATTAATGAAAAACTGTTTTTT
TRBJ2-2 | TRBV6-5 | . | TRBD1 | CASSYPRTGNTGELFF | TGTGCCAGCAGTTACCCAAGGACAGGGAACACCGGGGAGCTGTTTTTT
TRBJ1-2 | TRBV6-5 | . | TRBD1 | CASRASDRVGGYTF | TGTGCCAGCAGGGCATCCGACAGGGTTGGAGGCTACACCTTC
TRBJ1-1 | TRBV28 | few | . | CASTRRGTEAFF | TGTGCCAGCACCCGGCGGGGCACTGAAGCTTTCTTT
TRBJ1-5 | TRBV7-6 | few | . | CASSLVTGPNQPQHF | TGTGCCAGCAGCTTAGTAACAGGTCCTAATCAGCCCCAGCATTTT
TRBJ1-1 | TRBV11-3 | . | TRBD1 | CASSGRTGGNTEAFF | TGTGCCAGCAGCGGCCGGACAGGAGGGAACACTGAAGCTTTCTTT
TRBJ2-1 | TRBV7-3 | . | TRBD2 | CASSPRYIRGGVSSYNEQFF | TGTGCCAGCAGCCCCCGGTATATCCGCGGGGGGGTGAGCTCCTACAATGAGCAGTTCTTC
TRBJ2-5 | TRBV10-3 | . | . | CAISGPDETQYF | TGTGCCATCAGTGGTCCAGATGAGACCCAGTACTTC
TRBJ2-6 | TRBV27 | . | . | CASRYSSGSGANVLTF | TGTGCCAGCAGATATTCCTCGGGCTCTGGGGCCAACGTCCTGACTTTC
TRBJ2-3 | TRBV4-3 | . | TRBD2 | CASSRRGAGVPDTQYF | TGCGCCAGCAGCCGCCGCGGAGCGGGAGTCCCAGATACGCAGTATTTT
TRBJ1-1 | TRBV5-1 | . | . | CASSRLQSEAFF | TGCGCCAGCAGCCGCCTCCAGTCTGAAGCTTTCTTT
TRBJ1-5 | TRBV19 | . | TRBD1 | CASSQWMGQGSNQPQHF | TGTGCCAGTAGTCAGTGGATGGGACAGGGGAGCAATCAGCCCCAGCATTTT
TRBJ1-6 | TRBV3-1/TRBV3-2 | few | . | CATNAGSRNSPLHF | TGTGCCACTAATGCCGGGTCAAGGAATTCACCCCTCCACTTT
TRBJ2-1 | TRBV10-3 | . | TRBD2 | CAIRDWVSLADKDSEQFF | TGTGCCATCCGAGATTGGGTTTCGCTAGCGGATAAAGACAGTGAGCAGTTCTTC
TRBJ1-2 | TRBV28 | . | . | CASSSPLGANYGYTF | TGTGCCAGCAGCTCCCCCCTCGGAGCTAACTATGGCTACACCTTC
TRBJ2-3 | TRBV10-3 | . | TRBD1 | CAIKPQGAPDTQYF | TGTGCCATTAAACCACAGGGGGCCCCAGATACGCAGTATTTT
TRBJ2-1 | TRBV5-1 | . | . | CASKRGAGVNNEQFF | TGCGCCAGCAAACGGGGGGCAGGGGTGAACAATGAGCAGTTCTTC
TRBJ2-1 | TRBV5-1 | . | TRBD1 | CASSLGQGGRSYNEQFF | TGCGCCAGCAGCCTGGGACAGGGGGGTCGCTCCTACAATGAGCAGTTCTTC
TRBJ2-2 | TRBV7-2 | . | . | CASSLGSGTNTGELFF | TGTGCCAGCAGCTTAGGCTCGGGGACTAACACCGGGGAGCTGTTTTTT
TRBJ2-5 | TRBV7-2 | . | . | CASSLVDRGDSWETQYF | TGTGCCAGCAGCTTAGTTGACCGGGGTGATTCCTGGGAGACCCAGTACTTC
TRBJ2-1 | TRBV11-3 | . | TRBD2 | CASSWTSGGLNEQFF | TGTGCCAGCAGCTGGACTAGCGGGGGGTTAAATGAGCAGTTCTTC
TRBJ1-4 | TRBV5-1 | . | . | CASSLEGATNEKLFF | TGCGCCAGCAGCTTGGAAGGAGCAACTAATGAAAAACTGTTTTTT